These 10 T cell receptor beta chains came from one sample sequenced in a study of cytomegalovirus exposure and HLA in healthy donors (TCRdb year 2017). Libraries were built with the immunoSEQ multiplex PCR assay. For the multiplex PCR, a mixture combining 60 forward primers for TCR Vbeta segments and 13 reverse primers for TCR Jbeta segments was used. Entries here come from immuneACCESS through TCRdb and include only in-frame sequences with V and J called. Some clones fail to appear in such tables; in the studies checked, an unresolved V gene covers under half of the shortfall, and the cause of the remainder is unknown. For this sample there are 160,000 or so clones; around four fifths appear just once. The biggest ten clones account for about 1.5% of the sample. The specimen was PBMCs. The receptors were sampled from a male donor in good health and CMV-seronegative.

V is TRBV28 and J is TRBJ1-5; 7 positions match TRBD1. J lost 1 base, V lost 7 bases, and 7 bases had no gene match. Per germline, CDR1 MDHEN and CDR2 SYDVKM. The CDR3 length is 15 residues. The CDR3 sequence is CASTAPGQSNQPQHF. The CDR3 bases are TGTGCCAGCACCGCCCCGGGACAGAGCAATCAGCCCCAGCATTTT.

This rearrangement joins TRBV29-1 to TRBJ1-5, with no clear D. Germline CDR1 is SQVTM and CDR2 is ANQGSEA. V was trimmed by 4 bases and J by 10 bases, leaving 5 bases between them. The CDR3 consists of 9 residues. The CDR3 DNA sequence: TGCAGCGTTGTAACACCCCAGCATTTT. This gives the protein CSVVTPQHF. The full variable domain, in which reference TRBV29-1 and TRBJ1-5 provide the parts outside the CDR3, is SAVISQKPSRDICQRGTSLTIQCQVDSQVTMMFWYRQQPGQSLTLIATANQGSEATYESGFVIDKFPISRPNLTFSTLTVSNMSPEDSSIYLCSVVTPQHFGDGTRLSIL.

The rearrangement joins TRBV28 to TRBJ1-5; D is possibly TRBD1 (6 bases). This CDR3 comprises 15 residues. Trimming removed 4 bases from V and 6 bases from J, with 16 bases in between. Germline V gene sequence: CDR1 MDHEN, CDR2 SYDVKM. DNA for the CDR3: TGTGCCAGCAGTTCCCGGGGGGCCGGCAGTCAGCCCCAGCATTTT. Translation: CASSSRGAGSQPQHF. Variable domain in full (rest from reference TRBV28 and TRBJ1-5): DVKVTQSSRYLVKRTGEKVFLECVQDMDHENMFWYRQDPGLGLRLIYFSYDVKMKEKGDIPEGYSVSREKKERFSLILESASTNQTSMYLCASSSRGAGSQPQHFGDGTRLSIL.

The J gene is TRBJ2-3, the V gene TRBV6-1; 11 bases map to TRBD2. V trimming: 8 bases; J trimming: 6 bases; junction bases outside the gene matches: 7. Germline loops: CDR1 MNHNS, CDR2 SASEGT. This CDR3 is built from 14 residues. The chain's CDR3 is CASAASGGPDTQYF. As DNA, the CDR3 is TGTGCCAGCGCGGCTAGCGGGGGGCCGGATACGCAGTATTTT.

The chain employs TRBV11-3 and TRBJ2-3, with D maybe TRBD2 (6 bases). CDR3 length: 14 amino acids. The germline gives CDR1 SGHNT, CDR2 YENEEA. Trimming removed 2 bases at V and 4 bases at J, with 10 bases between. The CDR3, as DNA: TGTGCCAGCAGCTTACGGGAGTCAGCAGATACGCAGTATTTT. Translated, it gives CASSLRESADTQYF.

This chain links TRBV5-4 with TRBJ1-2; D remains ambiguous. Trimming removed 4 bases at V and 4 bases at J, with 8 bases between. The CDR3 covers 12 residues. Germline CDR1 and CDR2: SGHNT and YYREEE (reference sequence). The chain's CDR3 is CASSINSYGYTF. The CDR3 nucleotides are TGTGCCAGCAGCATAAACAGCTATGGCTACACCTTC.

V and J are TRBV2 and TRBJ1-1; 7 positions match TRBD1. Per germline, CDR1 SNHLY and CDR2 FYNNEI. The CDR3 length is 14 residues. The junction had 6 bases not matched to a gene; V was cut back by 4 bases and J by 4 bases. CDR3 DNA sequence: TGTGCCAGCAGTGGACAGGGCGCTGGCACTGAAGCTTTCTTT. Protein: CASSGQGAGTEAFF.

The chain is built from TRBV7-9 and TRBJ2-7; no reliable D call. The V end lost 4 bases, the J end lost 1 base, and 14 bases lay between the germline ends. The germline gives CDR1 SEHNR, CDR2 FQNEAQ (reference sequence). The CDR3 is 15 amino acids. This CDR3 is CASSYSSAQSYEQYF. DNA for the CDR3: TGTGCCAGCAGCTACTCCTCAGCGCAGTCCTACGAGCAGTACTTC.

The J gene is TRBJ1-3, the V gene TRBV2; 8 bases are a match to TRBD1. The V segment lost 8 bases and the J segment 4 bases; nucleotides outside the gene matches: 4. This CDR3 region has 13 residues. Germline V gene data show CDR1 as SNHLY and CDR2 as FYNNEI. CDR3 bases: TGTGCCAGCGTACGGGACAGGGGAAACACCATATATTTT. It translates to CASVRDRGNTIYF.

This chain links TRBV5-5 with TRBJ2-6; a weak D match, TRBD1 (5 bases). V lost 4 bases and J lost 4, with 9 bases in between. CDR3 length: 14 amino acids. Germline CDR1 reads SGHKS; CDR2 reads YYEKEE (reference sequence). Here the CDR3 reads CASSTSGGANVLTF. In DNA, the CDR3 is TGTGCCAGCAGCACCTCAGGGGGGGCCAACGTCCTGACTTTC.